This note documents a single TCR beta chain sequence. An end of the junction differs from the germline gene, which may be a read error. The time point is: pretreatment peripheral blood. Locally advanced or metastatic urothelial carcinoma was present in patients. This specimen comes from a study of PD-L1 blockade in urothelial cancer. Overall study: The study recovered a median of 141,255 T cells per blood sample.

Clones were read by immunoSEQ multiplex PCR, and TCRdb kept only the in-frame ones, dropping some. The repertoire holds about 56,000 clones, around 86% seen once, with 15% to 17% in the top ten. The CDR3 covers 13 residues. Germline CDR1 is PRHDT and CDR2 is FYEKMQ (reference sequence). The specimen was PBMCs, collected around atezolizumab (anti-PD-L1) treatment. The source is a man aged 65-85 years with urothelial cancer. V is TRBV13 and J is TRBJ2-7; D is possibly TRBD1 (5 bases). CDR3 region: CASSLGLGAAPSF. CDR3 DNA: TGTGCCAGCAGCTTAGGCCTAGGGGCCGCCCCGAGCTTC.